Following are 21 T cell receptor beta chains from one sample sequenced in a study of blood T cell repertoires in COVID-19. The assay was immunoSEQ multiplex PCR, and TCRdb's table has in-frame clones only and misses some. The data show some 200,000 clones, with around 80% seen just once and around an eighth held by the top ten. Sequences were obtained from peripheral blood. These receptor sequences come from a man aged 25-45 years with active or convalescent COVID-19.

The chain is built from TRBV5-1 and TRBJ2-2; tentatively, D is TRBD2 (6 bases). The length of the CDR3 is 16 residues. Trimming took off 3 bases at V and 3 bases at J, with 15 bases between the two ends. Germline values: CDR1 SGHRS, CDR2 YFSETQ. The CDR3 loop is CASSSTLWGDTGELFF. The CDR3 DNA reads TGCGCCAGCAGCTCGACGCTTTGGGGGGACACCGGGGAGCTGTTTTTT.

In this sample, this clone turned up a few times. CDR3 in amino acids: CASSQTEQPQHF. The CDR3 DNA reads as TGTGCCAGCAGTCAGACAGAACAGCCCCAGCATTTT. The genes are TRBV28 and TRBJ1-5, with D possibly TRBD1 on 5 matching bases. This CDR3 comprises 12 residues. Germline assignment: CDR1 MDHEN and CDR2 SYDVKM. The germline V and J ends were trimmed by 5 bases and 7 bases, with 9 bases remaining between them.

The chain couples TRBV18 to TRBJ1-1, with D possibly matching TRBD1 (5 bases). Trimming removed 3 bases at V and 1 base at J, with 9 bases between. The CDR3 totals 14 residues. Per germline, CDR1 KGHSH and CDR2 LQKENI. CDR3 bases: TGTGCCAGCTCACCCCGACAGAGGAACACTGAAGCTTTCTTT. Amino acids: CASSPRQRNTEAFF.

This clone occurred once. The genes are TRBV28 and TRBJ1-4, with 8 bases identical to TRBD1. CDR1 and CDR2 (germline): MDHEN, SYDVKM. The ends lost 1 base at V and 8 bases at J; junction bases unmatched: 6. This CDR3 is built from 15 residues. CDR3 sequence (DNA): TGTGCCAGCAGTTTATCGGACAGGGAAAGAGAAAAACTGTTTTTT. It translates to CASSLSDREREKLFF.

This sequence joins TRBV7-9 and TRBJ2-5, with TRBD2 matching 7 bases. With V trimmed by 6 bases and J by 4 bases, 8 bases remained unmatched. Germline lookup yields CDR1 SEHNR and CDR2 FQNEAQ (reference sequence). The length of the CDR3 is 14 residues. The CDR3 loop is CASSSGRGGETQYF. In DNA, the CDR3 is TGTGCCAGCAGTTCAGGGAGGGGCGGAGAGACCCAGTACTTC.

The J gene is TRBJ1-5, the V gene TRBV4-1; TRBD1 agrees at 10 bases. Germline-derived CDR1 and CDR2 are MGHRA and YSYEKL. This CDR3 region has 17 residues. V shed 1 base, J shed 6 bases, and the junction held 9 bases outside the gene matches. The CDR3: CASSQAWRDRGFQPQHF. The DNA of the CDR3 is TGCGCCAGCAGCCAAGCCTGGCGGGACAGGGGATTTCAGCCCCAGCATTTT.

The rearrangement joins TRBV19 to TRBJ1-2, with D possibly TRBD1 on 5 matching bases. Germline CDR1 and CDR2: LNHDA and SQIVND (reference sequence). The V gene lost 3 bases and the J gene lost 0 bases, with 11 bases spanning the gap. The CDR3 has 15 residues. CDR3 bases: TGTGCCAGTAGTATGTCGGGGGGTACTAACTATGGCTACACCTTC. Translation: CASSMSGGTNYGYTF.

This clone has a single count. The chain links TRBV3-1 (or the pseudogene TRBV3-2) to TRBJ2-2; D uncertain. Trimming took off 4 bases at V and 1 base at J, with 19 bases between the two ends. CDR3 length equals 18 residues. Looked up from germline, CDR1 is LGHDT and CDR2 is YNNKEL (reference sequence). The DNA for the CDR3 is TGTGCCAGCAGCCCAACGGAGTGGGTAGCAGAGAACACCGGGGAGCTGTTTTTT. It translates to CASSPTEWVAENTGELFF.

V is TRBV11-2 and J is TRBJ2-2; a weak D match, TRBD2 (7 bases). The germline V gene has CDR1 SGHAT and CDR2 FQNNGV. The CDR3 runs to 19 residues. Trimming stripped 5 bases from V and 2 bases from J, with 24 bases between. CDR3 bases: TGTGCCAGCAGCCCCCGGGGCAGGCTGGGGGGGGCCAACACCGGGGAGCTGTTTTTT. It encodes CASSPRGRLGGANTGELFF.

V is TRBV3-1 (or the pseudogene TRBV3-2) and J is TRBJ2-2; 10 bases are a match to TRBD2. Looked up from germline, CDR1 is LGHDT and CDR2 is YNNKEL (reference sequence). CDR3 length: 16 amino acids. Trimming at V came to 4 bases and at J to 0 bases, leaving 2 bases not matched to a gene. DNA for the CDR3: TGTGCCAGCAGCCTCCTAGCGGGAGCGAACACCGGGGAGCTGTTTTTT. Its translation: CASSLLAGANTGELFF.

The genes are TRBV18 and TRBJ2-5, with D hard to call. With 2 bases removed from V and 5 bases from J, the gap between germline ends came to 15 bases. This CDR3 region has 15 residues. CDR1 and CDR2 (germline): KGHSH, LQKENI. Here the CDR3 reads CASSPYVSSQETQYF. The CDR3, as DNA: TGTGCCAGCTCACCATACGTCAGTAGCCAGGAGACCCAGTACTTC.

The V call is TRBV24-1, the J call TRBJ1-2; D is unresolved. The CDR3 is 14 amino acids. V lost 4 bases to trimming and J lost 0 bases, with 8 bases between them. Germline V gene lookup returns CDR1 KGHDR and CDR2 SFDVKD. The CDR3 spells CATSEADTNYGYTF. In DNA, the CDR3 is TGTGCCACCAGTGAGGCAGATACTAACTATGGCTACACCTTC.

The rearrangement links TRBV15 to TRBJ2-4; 8 bases are shared with TRBD1. The germline CDR1 and CDR2 sequences are LNHNV and YYDKDF (reference sequence). Trimming at V came to 4 bases and at J to 4 bases, leaving 6 bases not matched to a gene. CDR3 length equals 15 residues. CDR3 sequence (DNA): TGTGCCACCAGCAACCGGACAGGGACAAAAAACATTCAGTACTTC. It encodes CATSNRTGTKNIQYF.

The chain employs TRBV7-9 and TRBJ2-7; TRBD1 aligns across 9 bases. The CDR3 length is 15 residues. Germline trimming cut 5 bases from V and 0 bases from J; bases unmatched to any gene: 5. Per germline, CDR1 SEHNR and CDR2 FQNEAQ (reference sequence). The CDR3 DNA reads TGTGCCAGCAGCCCACAGGGGGCTAGCTCCTACGAGCAGTACTTC. Translated: CASSPQGASSYEQYF.

The chain employs TRBV27 and TRBJ2-7, with D tentatively TRBD2 (5 bases). V was pared by 3 bases and J by 1 base, with 10 bases between. Germline CDR1 and CDR2: MNHEY and SMNVEV (reference sequence). This CDR3 spans 14 amino acids. CDR3 nucleotides: TGTGCCAGCAGTTTTGCGGGTATGTCCTACGAGCAGTACTTC. Translating it yields CASSFAGMSYEQYF.

This chain joins TRBV6-5 and TRBJ1-2; D uncertain. Germline assignment: CDR1 MNHEY and CDR2 SVGAGI. The length of the CDR3 is 12 residues. The germline V and J ends were trimmed by 7 bases and 6 bases, with 12 bases remaining between them. Here the CDR3 DNA reads TGTGCCAGCACCACGAGACGGGATGGCTACACCTTC. Protein sequence: CASTTRRDGYTF.

The V call is TRBV9, the J call TRBJ1-3, with a weak D call TRBD1 (5 bases). This CDR3 spans 16 amino acids. Germline V gene lookup returns CDR1 SGDLS and CDR2 YYNGEE. V was clipped by 3 bases and J by 0 bases, with 13 bases between them. The CDR3, as DNA: TGTGCCAGCAGCGCAGAGACAGCGAGCTCTGGAAACACCATATATTTT. Its translation: CASSAETASSGNTIYF.

The chain employs TRBV28 and TRBJ2-7; 9 nucleotides match TRBD1. The V gene's germline CDR1 is MDHEN and CDR2 SYDVKM. The CDR3 runs to 13 residues. Trimming took 5 bases from V and 4 from J; bases not matched to a gene: 3. CDR3 in DNA: TGTGCCAGCAGTCAAGGGACAGGGTACGAGCAGTACTTC. Amino acids: CASSQGTGYEQYF.

This clone showed up just once. V usage is TRBV7-2 and J usage is TRBJ1-1, with D possibly matching TRBD1 (6 bases). The CDR3 contains 15 residues. Trimming removed 5 bases at V and 0 bases at J, with 13 bases between. Germline CDR1 SGHTA, CDR2 FQGNSA. The CDR3 loop reads CASSRYRAMNTEAFF. CDR3 in DNA: TGTGCCAGCAGCCGGTACAGGGCCATGAACACTGAAGCTTTCTTT.

This chain uses TRBV6-6 with TRBJ1-5, with D tentatively TRBD1 (6 bases). The germline V gene encodes CDR1 MNHNY and CDR2 SVGAGI (reference sequence). The CDR3 runs to 15 residues. Trimming left V 5 bases short and J 6 bases short, with 17 bases between. CDR3 DNA sequence: TGTGCCAGCAGTGGCCGCGCACAGGGAGTTCAGCCCCAGCATTTT. Its translation is CASSGRAQGVQPQHF.

This clone was detected once. The rearrangement links TRBV3-1 (or the pseudogene TRBV3-2) to TRBJ2-1; 11 nucleotides align to TRBD2. With 4 bases clipped from V and 6 bases from J, the junction kept 8 bases outside the gene matches. Germline CDR1 LGHDT, CDR2 YNNKEL (reference sequence). This CDR3 has 16 amino acids. CDR3 nucleotides: TGTGCCAGCAGCCGGAATAGCGGGGGGGGAGGCAATGAGCAGTTCTTC. Translated, it gives CASSRNSGGGGNEQFF.